The following is a T cell receptor (beta chain) sequence with its context. What it binds is not known. The data originate from a study of CD8+ T cells in alopecia areata. CDR1 and CDR2 (germline): SGDLS, YYNGEE. V lost 0 bases and J lost 10, with 14 bases in between. The CDR3 sequence is 14 residues long. It was from alopecia areata patients that lesional scalp punch biopsies and peripheral blood were collected. Extracted RNA was reverse transcribed, and the resulting cDNA served as sequencing template. Sequencing was performed with immunoSEQ multiplex PCR; in TCRdb, only in-frame clones are kept and a portion is missing. The data hold 89,000 or so clones, with 45% to 60% observed a single time. Points from the study as a whole: Normal scalp had lower clonality than lesional scalp, with alopecia totalis/universalis lesions showing this most strongly.

The TCR was taken from a human donor with alopecia areata. The V and J genes are TRBV9 and TRBJ2-1; a weak D match, TRBD2 (5 bases). Material: NKG2D-high CD8+ T cells sorted from blood. For the CDR3, the DNA is TGTGCCAGCAGCGTAGAAGGTCGAGGGAAGGAGCAGTTCTTC. It translates to CASSVEGRGKEQFF.